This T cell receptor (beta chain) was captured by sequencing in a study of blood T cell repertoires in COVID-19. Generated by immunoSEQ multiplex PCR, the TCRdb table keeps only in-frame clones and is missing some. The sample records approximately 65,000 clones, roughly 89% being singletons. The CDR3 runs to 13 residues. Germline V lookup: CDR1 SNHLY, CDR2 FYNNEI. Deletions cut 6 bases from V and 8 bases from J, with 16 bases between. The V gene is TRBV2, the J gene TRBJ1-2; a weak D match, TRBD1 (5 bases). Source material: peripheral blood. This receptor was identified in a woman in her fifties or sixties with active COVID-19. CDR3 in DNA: TGTGCCAGCAGGACAGACCCCGCGGGGGGCTACACCTTC. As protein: CASRTDPAGGYTF. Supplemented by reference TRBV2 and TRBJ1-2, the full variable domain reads EPEVTQTPSHQVTQMGQEVILRCVPISNHLYFYWYRQILGQKVEFLVSFYNNEISEKSEIFDDQFSVERPDGSNFTLKIRSTKLEDSAMYFCASRTDPAGGYTFGSGTRLTVV.